The entry below describes one T cell receptor beta chain. Measured with immunoSEQ multiplex PCR; TCRdb has only the in-frame clones, and not every one. The repertoire includes 90,000 to 100,000 clones, about nine tenths of them detected once, and 15% to 20% sits in the top ten. The data stem from a study of T cell responses to AZD1222 COVID-19 vaccine. The origin of this receptor is an adult who received the AZD1222 COVID-19 vaccine. The sample was peripheral blood, taken 28 days after the second AZD1222 dose.

CDR3 sequence: CASRRSDGRVGNEQFF. The CDR3 bases are TGTGCCAGCCGGCGCTCAGACGGGAGGGTAGGGAATGAGCAGTTCTTC. This chain connects TRBV7-2 to TRBJ2-1; 8 positions agree with TRBD2. With 8 bases clipped from V and 7 bases from J, the junction kept 16 bases outside the gene matches. The CDR3 loop spans 16 amino acids. Germline lookup yields CDR1 SGHTA and CDR2 FQGNSA. Together with reference TRBV7-2 and TRBJ2-1, the CDR3 gives the full variable domain: GAGVSQSPSNKVTEKGKDVELRCDPISGHTALYWYRQSLGQGLEFLIYFQGNSAPDKSGLPSDRFSAERTGGSVSTLTIQRTQQEDSAVYLCASRRSDGRVGNEQFFGPGTRLTVL.